The 15 T cell receptor beta chains in this list originate from one sample, sequenced in a study of control samples from healthy donors and cancer patients. Sequenced by immunoSEQ multiplex PCR; TCRdb stores in-frame clones only, minus some. The profile covers 90,000 to 130,000 clones, with approximately 87% appearing a single time and approximately 3.7% taken by the ten largest. Sequencing was performed on PBMCs. These receptors all come from a woman aged 55-70 years with lung cancer.

The chain joins TRBV4-1 to TRBJ2-7; a possible D gene is TRBD2 (5 bases). CDR1 is MGHRA and CDR2 is YSYEKL in the germline V gene. The CDR3 covers 17 residues. Trimming pared 1 base from V and 7 bases from J, leaving 23 bases between. CDR3 coding DNA: TGCGCCAGCAGCCAAGCCTCCAGCGCGGACTCCTCGTCTGAGCAGTACTTC. Amino acids: CASSQASSADSSSEQYF.

Turning to this clone: The sample has other DNA sequences that encode this CDR3 too. V gene TRBV27 combines with J gene TRBJ2-7; D not resolved. The V end was cut by 4 bases, the J end by 3 bases, with 4 bases between. Germline CDR1 reads MNHEY; CDR2 reads SMNVEV (reference sequence). The CDR3 length is 11 residues. Here the CDR3 DNA reads TGTGCCAGCAGTTCGAGCTACGAGCAGTACTTC. This sequence encodes CASSSSYEQYF.

The rearrangement uses TRBV5-4 and TRBJ2-7; 7 bases agree with TRBD1. Germline loops: CDR1 SGHNT, CDR2 YYREEE (reference sequence). Unmatched junction bases numbered 9, after V lost 0 bases and J lost 0 bases. This CDR3 region has 17 residues. The CDR3 coding sequence is TGTGCCAGCAGCTTGGCCAGGGACAGCTTTAGCTCCTACGAGCAGTACTTC. It codes for CASSLARDSFSSYEQYF.

This clone was seen only once. The chain recombines TRBV5-4 with TRBJ2-5, with TRBD2 matching 11 bases. V was clipped by 3 bases and J by 1 base; unmatched bases: 8. CDR1 SGHNT and CDR2 YYREEE come from the germline V gene (reference sequence). This CDR3 is built from 17 residues. The chain's CDR3 is CASSSRVAGGRQETQYF. In DNA form, the CDR3 reads TGTGCCAGCAGCTCCAGAGTAGCGGGGGGGCGCCAAGAGACCCAGTACTTC.

The J gene is TRBJ2-2, the V gene TRBV6-6, with 10 nucleotides matching TRBD2. Germline CDR1 MNHNY, CDR2 SVGAGI (reference sequence). The CDR3 is made up of 19 amino acids. The V and J ends lost 5 bases and 5 bases, in that order; junction bases with no gene match: 17. The CDR3 here is CASSHPLTVAGGRTGELFF. CDR3 coding DNA: TGTGCCAGCAGTCACCCTCTGACCGTAGCGGGGGGAAGGACCGGGGAGCTGTTTTTT.

This chain links TRBV7-9 with TRBJ2-7; D gene ambiguous. This CDR3 region has 13 residues. Germline V lookup: CDR1 SEHNR, CDR2 FQNEAQ (reference sequence). V lost 2 bases to trimming and J lost 3 bases, with 8 bases between them. Written as DNA, the CDR3 is TGTGCCAGCAGCTTAAACTCAAACTACGAGCAGTACTTC. Protein: CASSLNSNYEQYF.

This clone has a single count. This chain uses TRBV15 with TRBJ1-2; D is unclear. Between the trimmed V and J ends, which lost 0 bases and 4 bases, there was a span of 15 bases. This CDR3 comprises 16 residues. Per germline, CDR1 LNHNV and CDR2 YYDKDF (reference sequence). The CDR3 nucleotides are TGTGCCACCAGCAGAGATCGGACGGAACCAACCTATGGCTACACCTTC. It codes for CATSRDRTEPTYGYTF.

This chain links TRBV3-1 (or the pseudogene TRBV3-2) with TRBJ1-1; no clear D gene. V was cut by 0 bases and J by 4 bases, with 6 bases left in between. The CDR3 has 13 residues. Per germline, CDR1 LGHDT and CDR2 YNNKEL (reference sequence). The DNA for the CDR3 is TGTGCCAGCAGCCAAGAAAGGGTCACTGAAGCTTTCTTT. The encoded protein is CASSQERVTEAFF.

This clone is a singleton in its sample. V is TRBV3-1 (or the pseudogene TRBV3-2) and J is TRBJ2-3, with D perhaps matching TRBD2 (6 bases). Germline lookup yields CDR1 LGHDT and CDR2 YNNKEL (reference sequence). Deletions cut 1 base from V and 7 bases from J, with 9 bases between. The CDR3 sequence is 13 residues long. CDR3 DNA: TGTGCCAGCAGCCAAGGTCGGGGGTATACGCAGTATTTT. It yields the protein CASSQGRGYTQYF.

This clone was seen more than once but under ten times. V and J are TRBV19 and TRBJ1-2; D is unclear. Per the germline V gene, CDR1 is LNHDA and CDR2 is SQIVND (reference sequence). This CDR3 is built from 13 residues. Trimming took off 7 bases at V and 4 bases at J, with 13 bases between the two ends. This CDR3 is CASIPPPSYGYTF. CDR3 nucleotide sequence: TGTGCCAGTATCCCCCCTCCTAGCTATGGCTACACCTTC.

V usage is TRBV7-9 and J usage is TRBJ1-2; tentatively, D is TRBD1 (5 bases). This CDR3 is built from 15 residues. Germline V gene data show CDR1 as SEHNR and CDR2 as FQNEAQ (reference sequence). The V and J ends lost 4 bases and 0 bases respectively, with 12 bases between them. This CDR3 reads CASSSGQPANYGYTF. CDR3 coding DNA: TGTGCCAGCAGCTCCGGACAACCAGCTAACTATGGCTACACCTTC.

The chain uses TRBV6-2 or TRBV6-3 and TRBJ1-2, with TRBD1 matching 8 bases. The V gene's germline CDR1 is MNHEY and CDR2 SVGEGT. The J segment lost 8 bases and the V segment lost 5 bases, leaving 4 bases of the junction unmatched. The CDR3 sequence is 12 residues long. CDR3 protein: CASSQGARGYTF. Here the CDR3 DNA reads TGTGCCAGCAGTCAGGGGGCGCGAGGCTACACCTTC.

This sequence joins TRBV3-1 (or the pseudogene TRBV3-2) and TRBJ2-2; D might be TRBD1 or TRBD2, each matching 5 bases. The CDR3 runs to 16 residues. Germline CDR1 and CDR2: LGHDT and YNNKEL (reference sequence). The V end was cut by 4 bases, the J end by 0 bases, with 12 bases between. The CDR3 sequence is CASSPGGGANTGELFF. For the CDR3, the DNA is TGTGCCAGCAGCCCCGGTGGGGGAGCGAACACCGGGGAGCTGTTTTTT.

CDR3 in amino acids: CASSQGGGEKLFF. The CDR3 region has the DNA TGTGCCAGCAGCCAAGGGGGAGGGGAAAAACTGTTTTTT. The chain has TRBV14 and TRBJ1-4; no reliable D call. With 1 base removed from V and 8 bases from J, the gap between germline ends came to 8 bases. This CDR3 has 13 residues. Germline V gene sequence: CDR1 SGHDN, CDR2 FVKESK.

The chain combines TRBV7-2 with TRBJ1-1; D gene unclear. V was cut by 5 bases and J by 5 bases, with 15 bases left in between. Per the germline V gene, CDR1 is SGHTA and CDR2 is FQGNSA. The CDR3 has 14 residues. CDR3 sequence (DNA): TGTGCCAGCAGCCCTTGGGGATCCGCGACTGAAGCTTTCTTT. Encoded protein: CASSPWGSATEAFF.